Each of the 14 T cell receptor beta chains below was sequenced from the same sample in a study of graft-versus-host responses after intestinal transplantation. The antigens for these receptors are not known. The protocol was immunoSEQ multiplex PCR, while the TCRdb copy is restricted to in-frame clones and leaves out a portion. The sample comprises fewer than 120,000 clones, just over 90% of which are singletons, and about 0.51% rests with the top ten. Specimen: unstimulated CD8+ T cells sorted from spleen or lymph node cells, collected before intestinal transplant. The receptors were sampled from a human donor who received an intestinal transplant.

The chain combines TRBV2 with TRBJ2-7; 10 bases match TRBD1. This CDR3 is built from 14 residues. From germline, CDR1 is SNHLY and CDR2 FYNNEI. V shed 8 bases and J 7 bases; nucleotides not matched to a gene: 11. The CDR3 DNA reads TGTGCCAGCGGCCGACAGGGGGCGCCGGAGGAGCAGTACTTC. The encoded protein is CASGRQGAPEEQYF.

The chain is built from TRBV19 and TRBJ2-7, with 7 bases that match TRBD2. The length of the CDR3 is 16 residues. Germline V lookup: CDR1 LNHDA, CDR2 SQIVND (reference sequence). V lost 3 bases and J lost 0; bases outside the gene matches: 8. CDR3 residues: CASSISPSGTSYEQYF. DNA of the CDR3: TGTGCCAGTAGTATCTCCCCAAGCGGGACCTCCTACGAGCAGTACTTC.

The rearrangement links TRBV27 to TRBJ1-5; a weak D match, TRBD1 (5 bases). This CDR3 has 14 residues. Trimming removed 6 bases at V and 4 bases at J, with 13 bases between. CDR1 is MNHEY and CDR2 is SMNVEV in the germline V gene (reference sequence). CDR3 DNA sequence: TGTGCCAGCAGGGCTCAGGGTAGGAATCAGCCCCAGCATTTT. It encodes CASRAQGRNQPQHF.

The chain has TRBV25-1 and TRBJ2-2; D not resolved. CDR1 MGHDK and CDR2 SYGVNS come from the germline V gene. The V end lost 2 bases, the J end lost 1 base, and 2 bases lay between the germline ends. The CDR3 sequence is 13 residues long. The CDR3 reads CASSEGNTGELFF. The CDR3, as DNA: TGTGCCAGCAGTGAAGGGAACACCGGGGAGCTGTTTTTT.

This chain joins TRBV10-1 and TRBJ2-7; TRBD2 might be the D (5 bases). The CDR3 runs to 13 residues. Trimming stripped 2 bases from V and 7 bases from J, with 12 bases between. The germline gives CDR1 WNHNN, CDR2 SYGVQD (reference sequence). The CDR3 DNA is TGCGCCAGCAGTGAGCTCTTTAGAGGGGAGCAGTACTTC. This translates into CASSELFRGEQYF.

The J gene is TRBJ2-1, the V gene TRBV27; D is ambiguous. V lost 2 bases and J lost 8, with 7 bases in between. The germline V gene has CDR1 MNHEY and CDR2 SMNVEV (reference sequence). This CDR3 contains 12 residues. The CDR3 coding sequence is TGTGCCAGCAGTTTAAGTGGAGATGAGCAGTTCTTC. Its protein is CASSLSGDEQFF.

The V gene is TRBV5-1, the J gene TRBJ1-3; D ambiguous. Trimming cost V 6 bases and J 0 bases, with 7 bases left between them. The CDR3 has 13 amino acids. CDR1 SGHRS and CDR2 YFSETQ come from the germline V gene. In nucleotides, the CDR3 is TGCGCCAGCACCGGAGCCTCTGGAAACACCATATATTTT. Amino acids: CASTGASGNTIYF.

The J gene is TRBJ2-2, the V gene TRBV7-9, with TRBD2 as a possible D gene (5 bases). Germline lookup yields CDR1 SEHNR and CDR2 FQNEAQ (reference sequence). The CDR3 has 12 amino acids. Trimming shortened V by 6 bases and J by 6 bases, and 8 bases separated the two germline ends. CDR3 nucleotide sequence: TGTGCCAGCAGTTACGGGGCCGGGGAGCTGTTTTTT. It yields the protein CASSYGAGELFF.

The chain recombines TRBV10-1 with TRBJ2-3; a possible D gene is TRBD2 (5 bases). CDR1 and CDR2 from the germline V gene are WNHNN and SYGVQD (reference sequence). V dropped 3 bases and J dropped 3 bases, with 10 bases sitting between them. There are 14 residues in the CDR3. The CDR3 loop reads CASSEGRLTDTQYF. The CDR3 nucleotides are TGCGCCAGCAGTGAAGGGAGACTGACAGATACGCAGTATTTT.

V gene TRBV10-3 combines with J gene TRBJ2-1; a possible D gene is TRBD2 (6 bases). CDR1 and CDR2 from the germline V gene are ENHRY and SYGVKD. The CDR3 is 17 amino acids. V lost 2 bases and J 9 bases, leaving 23 bases between the germline ends. The DNA of the CDR3 is TGTGCCATCAGTGAGGTTGGTGTGGCGGGAAGTGGTAGTGAGCAGTTCTTC. It yields the protein CAISEVGVAGSGSEQFF.

The V gene is TRBV2, the J gene TRBJ2-7; 7 bases are a match to TRBD2. Germline V gene sequence: CDR1 SNHLY, CDR2 FYNNEI. V shed 9 bases, J shed 2 bases, and the junction held 13 bases outside the gene matches. The CDR3 totals 15 residues. CDR3 sequence (DNA): TGTGCCAGTGAAATGGGAGGGCCCGCTACCTACGAGCAGTACTTC. The encoded protein is CASEMGGPATYEQYF.

The chain joins TRBV19 to TRBJ1-3, with D unresolved. The CDR3 runs 16 residues. Trimming took off 3 bases at V and 1 base at J, with 13 bases between the two ends. Germline loops: CDR1 LNHDA, CDR2 SQIVND (reference sequence). The DNA for the CDR3 is TGTGCCAGTAGTATTAACTCTTACGTTTCTGGAAACACCATATATTTT. Amino acid sequence: CASSINSYVSGNTIYF.

Points on this clone: The junction and the germline gene differ at one end; a read error may be behind it. The gene calls are TRBV4-1 and TRBJ1-2; unclear D gene. Germline CDR1 reads MGHRA; CDR2 reads YSYEKL. This CDR3 has 13 residues. CDR3 coding DNA: TGCGCCAGCAGCCAAGATACGACGGTCAGAGAGGACTTC. Translating gives CASSQDTTVREDF.

This clone appeared once. The CDR3: CASSQGLGFQDTQYF. The CDR3 bases are TGTGCCAGCAGCCAAGGACTAGGTTTTCAGGATACGCAGTATTTT. The rearrangement links TRBV4-2 to TRBJ2-3; TRBD2 is a possible D gene (6 bases). The CDR3 runs to 15 residues. Trimming removed 1 base from V and 6 bases from J, with 14 bases in between. Per the germline V gene, CDR1 is LGHNA and CDR2 is YNFKEQ.